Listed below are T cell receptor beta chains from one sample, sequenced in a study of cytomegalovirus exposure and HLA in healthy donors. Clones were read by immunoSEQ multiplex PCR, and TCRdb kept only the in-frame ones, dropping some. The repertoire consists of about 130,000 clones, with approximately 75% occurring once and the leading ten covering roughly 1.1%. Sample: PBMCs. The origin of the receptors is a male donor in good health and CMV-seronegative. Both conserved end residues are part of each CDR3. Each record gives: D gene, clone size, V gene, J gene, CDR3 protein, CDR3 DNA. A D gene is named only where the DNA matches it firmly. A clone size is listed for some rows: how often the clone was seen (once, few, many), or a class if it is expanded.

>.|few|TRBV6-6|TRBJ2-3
CASGGFKSDTQYF
TGTGCCAGCGGAGGATTCAAGAGTGATACGCAGTATTTT
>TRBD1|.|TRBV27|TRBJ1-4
CASSFLGQGRSTNEKLFF
TGTGCCAGCAGTTTCTTGGGACAGGGGCGATCAACTAATGAAAAACTGTTTTTT
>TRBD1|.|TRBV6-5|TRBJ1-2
CASSYSAGGNYGYTF
TGTGCCAGCAGTTACTCGGCAGGGGGCAACTATGGCTACACCTTC
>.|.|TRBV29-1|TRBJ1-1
CSVDRVQGLNTEAFF
TGCAGCGTTGATCGGGTCCAGGGGCTGAACACTGAAGCTTTCTTT
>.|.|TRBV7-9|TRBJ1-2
CASSFGQGSDGYTF
TGTGCCAGCAGCTTTGGTCAGGGGTCGGATGGCTACACCTTC
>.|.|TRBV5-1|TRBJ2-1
CASSLFSYNEQFF
TGCGCCAGCAGCTTGTTCTCGTACAATGAGCAGTTCTTC
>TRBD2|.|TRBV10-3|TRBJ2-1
CAIRGEAGDNEQFF
TGTGCCATCAGAGGTGAGGCGGGGGACAATGAGCAGTTCTTC
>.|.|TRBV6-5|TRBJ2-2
CASGAEVTGELFF
TGTGCCAGCGGAGCGGAAGTCACCGGGGAGCTGTTTTTT
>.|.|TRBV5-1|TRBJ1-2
CASSSQGTSNYGYTF
TGCGCCAGCAGCTCCCAGGGCACGTCCAACTATGGCTACACCTTC
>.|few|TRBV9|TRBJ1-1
CASSRRGGTEAFF
TGTGCCAGCAGCAGAAGGGGGGGCACTGAAGCTTTCTTT
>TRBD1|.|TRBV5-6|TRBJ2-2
CASRRETLRGQVNTGELFF
TGTGCCAGCAGAAGGGAGACTTTAAGGGGGCAGGTTAACACCGGGGAGCTGTTTTTT
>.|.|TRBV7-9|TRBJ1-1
CASSFRATNTEAFF
TGTGCCAGCAGCTTCAGGGCGACAAACACTGAAGCTTTCTTT